What follows are 24 T cell receptor beta chains derived from one specimen sequenced in a study of yellow fever vaccine responses in identical twins (dated by TCRdb to 2017 to 2018). Libraries were constructed by RT-PCR. Instrument on record: Illumina HiSeq 2500. TCRdb cleaned the public reads at Q25 with fastp, built clones with MiXCR and kept in-frame beta chains. Rows are combined by CDR3 protein, so each entry shows the most common genes and DNA. Here the sample has approximately 32,000 distinct CDR3 sequences; almost 60% occur a single time. The ten largest clones represent 4.5% of the sample. Sequencing was performed on T cells from blood (PBMCs), unsorted or a sorted subset (not recorded which), taken before or after yellow fever vaccination (not recorded which). These receptors were obtained from a woman under 30 who received the yellow fever vaccine. Donor details come from another sample of the same person, matched by shared clones.

The chain uses TRBV28 and TRBJ2-7; no reliable D call. The V gene's germline CDR1 is MDHEN and CDR2 SYDVKM. The CDR3 sequence is 14 residues long. V was pared by 5 bases and J by 5 bases, with 16 bases between. The CDR3 region has the DNA TGTGCCAGCAGTCGTTCGTACACGGGCGACGAGCAGTACGTC. It is translated as CASSRSYTGDEQYV.

In its sample, this clonotype was seen once. The CDR3, as DNA: TGTGCCAGCAGCTTACCCGGTTACAATGAGCAGTTCTTC. As protein: CASSLPGYNEQFF. V gene TRBV11-2 combines with J gene TRBJ2-1, with no clear D. This CDR3 comprises 13 residues. Trimming stripped 2 bases from V and 4 bases from J, with 6 bases between. Germline assignment: CDR1 SGHAT and CDR2 FQNNGV.

The chain couples TRBV7-9 to TRBJ1-6; the match to TRBD1 covers 9 bases. V gave up 5 bases and J gave up 2 bases; unmatched junction bases: 4. The CDR3 spans 16 residues. Germline V gives CDR1 SEHNR, CDR2 FQNEAQ (reference sequence). CDR3: CASSQQGATYNSPLHF. Here the CDR3 DNA reads TGTGCCAGCAGCCAACAGGGGGCAACCTATAATTCACCCCTCCACTTT.

The chain joins TRBV28 to TRBJ1-3; D gene uncertain. This CDR3 comprises 15 residues. Germline assignment: CDR1 MDHEN and CDR2 SYDVKM. Trimming stripped 2 bases from V and 0 bases from J, with 8 bases between. Written as DNA, the CDR3 is TGTGCCAGCAGTTTACCGGGGAGCTCTGGAAACACCATATATTTT. Translating it yields CASSLPGSSGNTIYF.

V and J are TRBV18 and TRBJ2-1; 10 nucleotides align to TRBD2. Trimming at V came to 6 bases and at J to 1 base, leaving 6 bases not matched to a gene. The V gene's germline CDR1 is KGHSH and CDR2 LQKENI. This CDR3 has 16 residues. CDR3 residues: CASSPIAGGSYNEQFF. The CDR3 DNA is TGTGCCAGCTCCCCTATAGCGGGGGGTTCCTACAATGAGCAGTTCTTC.

The J gene is TRBJ2-2, the V gene TRBV20-1; 8 bases align to TRBD1. Germline CDR1 is DFQATT and CDR2 is SNEGSKA (reference sequence). V shed 6 bases and J 8 bases; nucleotides not matched to a gene: 8. The CDR3 runs 13 residues. CDR3 residues: CSARGRGPGELFF. Here the CDR3 DNA reads TGCAGTGCGAGGGGCAGGGGGCCTGGGGAGCTGTTTTTT.

The V and J genes are TRBV2 and TRBJ2-1; D gene ambiguous. Deletions cut 2 bases from V and 5 bases from J, with 4 bases between. The germline V gene has CDR1 SNHLY and CDR2 FYNNEI. The CDR3 runs 12 residues. DNA for the CDR3: TGTGCCAGCAGTGAACTAAACAATGAGCAGTTCTTC. It yields the protein CASSELNNEQFF. The full variable domain, in which reference TRBV2 and TRBJ2-1 provide the parts outside the CDR3, is EPEVTQTPSHQVTQMGQEVILRCVPISNHLYFYWYRQILGQKVEFLVSFYNNEISEKSEIFDDQFSVERPDGSNFTLKIRSTKLEDSAMYFCASSELNNEQFFGPGTRLTVL.

The chain uses TRBV11-1 and TRBJ2-2; tentatively, D is TRBD2 (6 bases). The germline V gene has CDR1 SGHAT and CDR2 FQDESV (reference sequence). The CDR3 has 18 amino acids. V was pared by 5 bases and J by 5 bases, with 24 bases between. CDR3 DNA sequence: TGTGCCAGCAGCATCCCCCGGGCGGGACCTCGAGGGACCGGGGAGCTGTTTTTT. Translating gives CASSIPRAGPRGTGELFF. Combining the CDR3 with reference TRBV11-1 and TRBJ2-2 gives the whole variable domain EAEVAQSPRYKITEKSQAVAFWCDPISGHATLYWYRQILGQGPELLVQFQDESVVDDSQLPKDRFSAERLKGVDSTLKIQPAELGDSAMYLCASSIPRAGPRGTGELFFGEGSRLTVL.

The gene calls are TRBV11-2 and TRBJ1-5; D might be TRBD1 (6 bases). CDR1 is SGHAT and CDR2 is FQNNGV in the germline V gene. V was cut by 1 base and J by 0 bases, with 16 bases left in between. The CDR3 has 18 amino acids. The CDR3 DNA reads TGTGCCAGCAGCTTAGTAGGGGGGCAGAGTTATAGCAATCAGCCCCAGCATTTT. Amino acid sequence: CASSLVGGQSYSNQPQHF.

This clonotype has only one observation. The chain is built from TRBV29-1 and TRBJ2-2; D possibly corresponds to TRBD1 (6 bases). The CDR3 contains 14 residues. The germline gives CDR1 SQVTM, CDR2 ANQGSEA. Trimming took off 5 bases at V and 6 bases at J, with 16 bases between the two ends. The CDR3 nucleotides read TGCAGCGTTAACCTAGCAGGGGCGGCCGGGGAGCTGTTTTTT. Protein: CSVNLAGAAGELFF.

CDR3 DNA: TGTGCCAGCAGCTTGACCTCGATTGAAGCAGATACGCAGTATTTT. Encoded protein: CASSLTSIEADTQYF. The chain links TRBV5-8 to TRBJ2-3, with unresolved D. Germline V gives CDR1 SGHTS, CDR2 YDEGEE. V lost 1 base and J 4 bases, leaving 13 bases between the germline ends. The CDR3 extends over 15 amino acids. Full variable domain (missing parts from reference TRBV5-8 and TRBJ2-3): EAGVTQSPTHLIKTRGQQATLRCSPISGHTSVYWYQQALGLGLQFLLWYDEGEERNRGNFPPRFSGRQFPNYSSELNVNALELEDSALYLCASSLTSIEADTQYFGPGTRLTVL.

This clonotype was picked up a small number of times. The rearrangement uses TRBV3-1 and TRBJ2-1; 11 bases fit TRBD2. V dropped 1 base and J dropped 12; count of bases not matched to a gene: 8. The germline gives CDR1 LGHDT, CDR2 YNNKEL (reference sequence). This CDR3 comprises 15 residues. This CDR3 is CASSQGGTSGNGQFF. The CDR3 nucleotides are TGTGCCAGCAGCCAAGGGGGGACTAGCGGTAACGGGCAGTTCTTC.

The CDR3 DNA is TGTGCCAGCAGTTTATGGGACCGAGGCTACAATGAGCAGTTCTTC. The encoded protein is CASSLWDRGYNEQFF. This sequence joins TRBV27 and TRBJ2-1; either TRBD1 or TRBD2 may supply D (5 bases each). This CDR3 contains 15 residues. Per germline, CDR1 MNHEY and CDR2 SMNVEV (reference sequence). Trimming removed 1 base from V and 3 bases from J, with 10 bases in between.

The chain uses TRBV18 and TRBJ2-1; 9 bases match TRBD2. Losses at the gene ends were 0 bases for V and 5 bases for J; bases not matched to a gene: 5. Germline CDR1 reads KGHSH; CDR2 reads LQKENI. The CDR3 runs 16 residues. CDR3 nucleotide sequence: TGTGCCAGCTCACCACCGAGCGGGGGGACTAACAATGAGCAGTTCTTC. It translates to CASSPPSGGTNNEQFF.

The rearrangement uses TRBV20-1 and TRBJ2-3; TRBD2 aligns across 9 bases. The trim removed 6 bases at V and 3 bases at J, leaving 7 bases unmatched. This CDR3 region has 14 residues. In germline, CDR1 is DFQATT, CDR2 SNEGSKA (reference sequence). The CDR3 coding sequence is TGCAGTGCGACCGGGACTAGCTCTACAGATACGCAGTATTTT. Amino acids: CSATGTSSTDTQYF.

The chain is built from TRBV4-1 and TRBJ1-4; possibly TRBD1 for D (5 bases). In germline, CDR1 is MGHRA, CDR2 YSYEKL. The CDR3 has 15 amino acids. V lost 0 bases and J 5 bases, leaving 10 bases between the germline ends. CDR3 sequence: CASSQDPGGNEKLFF. The CDR3 DNA sequence: TGCGCCAGCAGCCAAGATCCCGGGGGAAATGAAAAACTGTTTTTT.

The rearrangement joins TRBV11-2 to TRBJ1-1; 7 bases fit TRBD1. V lost 5 bases to trimming and J lost 6 bases; unmatched junction nucleotides: 3. This CDR3 region has 12 residues. Germline V gene lookup returns CDR1 SGHAT and CDR2 FQNNGV. CDR3 bases: TGTGCCAGCAGCCCAGGGACAGCTGAAGCTTTCTTT. Encoded protein: CASSPGTAEAFF.

This clonotype occurred a few times. An end of the junction does not agree with germline; a read error may underlie this. This chain joins TRBV18 and TRBJ1-3, with D hard to call. In germline, CDR1 is KGHSH, CDR2 LQKENI. CDR3 size: 17 residues. CDR3 region: CTSSPKGIGFSGNTIYF. In nucleotides, the CDR3 is TGTACCAGCTCACCAAAGGGTATCGGTTTCTCTGGAAACACCATATATTTT.

The chain is built from TRBV2 and TRBJ1-4; weak D call: TRBD1 (5 bases). Germline V gene data show CDR1 as SNHLY and CDR2 as FYNNEI. V dropped 4 bases and J dropped 8 bases, with 20 bases sitting between them. The CDR3 is 16 residues long. CDR3 nucleotides: TGTGCCAGCAGTGGTAGTCGGCGGGGACTAGGAGAAAAACTGTTTTTT. It encodes CASSGSRRGLGEKLFF.

This clonotype was seen more than once but under ten times. The chain combines TRBV5-1 with TRBJ2-1; no definite D call. The V gene's germline CDR1 is SGHRS and CDR2 YFSETQ. V gave up 0 bases and J gave up 8 bases, with 12 bases separating them. CDR3 length: 14 amino acids. The CDR3 DNA sequence: TGCGCCAGCAGCTTGGGTATTGGGGTGGATGAGCAGTTCTTC. The encoded protein is CASSLGIGVDEQFF.

V gene TRBV13 combines with J gene TRBJ2-1; 9 positions match TRBD2. Germline trimming cut 2 bases from V and 8 bases from J; bases unmatched to any gene: 10. This CDR3 has 16 amino acids. In germline, CDR1 is PRHDT, CDR2 FYEKMQ (reference sequence). CDR3: CASSLISAGGPYEQFF. The CDR3 DNA reads TGTGCCAGCAGCTTAATATCTGCGGGAGGGCCCTATGAGCAGTTCTTC.

This clonotype occurred once. The chain recombines TRBV18 with TRBJ2-3, with D tentatively TRBD1 (5 bases). CDR3 length: 15 residues. Trimming cost V 0 bases and J 5 bases, with 12 bases left between them. The germline gives CDR1 KGHSH, CDR2 LQKENI. The CDR3 loop reads CASSPPTASGDTQYF. CDR3 bases: TGTGCCAGCTCACCACCGACAGCGTCCGGAGATACGCAGTATTTT.

This chain links TRBV13 with TRBJ2-4; D remains ambiguous. V was pared by 10 bases and J by 0 bases, with 4 bases between. The germline V gene has CDR1 PRHDT and CDR2 FYEKMQ (reference sequence). CDR3 size: 11 residues. Written as DNA, the CDR3 is TGTGCCACACAAGCCAAAAACATTCAGTACTTC. Protein product: CATQAKNIQYF.

The sample holds one count of this clonotype. This chain links TRBV28 with TRBJ2-7; D gene ambiguous. Per the germline V gene, CDR1 is MDHEN and CDR2 is SYDVKM. The CDR3 length is 14 residues. V was pared by 3 bases and J by 2 bases, with 11 bases between. The CDR3 nucleotides are TGTGCCAGCAGTTTTGTCCAATTCGCCTACGAGCAGTACTTC. Residues: CASSFVQFAYEQYF.